Below are 7 T cell receptor beta chains sequenced from a single sample in a study of T cell changes during pregnancy in multiple sclerosis. TCRdb's copy holds only in-frame clones and misses some; the assay was immunoSEQ multiplex PCR. Of about 110,000 clones listed, roughly nine tenths are singletons. The specimen was peripheral blood, collected in the third trimester of pregnancy. Receptors were obtained from a female donor with multiple sclerosis, enrolled in a pregnancy study.

The rearrangement uses TRBV10-3 and TRBJ2-1, with 8 bases matching TRBD2. V lost 6 bases, J lost 8 bases, and 6 bases stayed unmatched. The germline gives CDR1 ENHRY, CDR2 SYGVKD. The CDR3 runs to 13 residues. The CDR3 region is CAIRDSGGDEQFF. The CDR3 DNA sequence: TGTGCCATCAGAGACTCCGGGGGGGATGAGCAGTTCTTC.

The chain uses TRBV13 and TRBJ2-2; 7 nucleotides line up with TRBD1. Unmatched junction bases numbered 15, after V lost 5 bases and J lost 3 bases. Germline CDR1 and CDR2: PRHDT and FYEKMQ (reference sequence). The CDR3 loop spans 18 amino acids. The CDR3 region has the DNA TGTGCCAGCAGCCCAACCTTCAGAGGGGGCTTCGACACCGGGGAGCTGTTTTTT. Translation gives CASSPTFRGGFDTGELFF.

There are a few counts of this clone. The V gene is TRBV5-4, the J gene TRBJ1-1, with a weak D call TRBD1 (5 bases). The CDR3 is 18 residues long. V gave up 1 base and J gave up 2 bases, with 21 bases separating them. Germline V lookup: CDR1 SGHNT, CDR2 YYREEE (reference sequence). CDR3 in amino acids: CASSLITWAGHVNTEAFF. DNA for the CDR3: TGTGCCAGCAGCTTGATTACCTGGGCGGGGCACGTTAACACTGAAGCTTTCTTT. Supplemented by reference TRBV5-4 and TRBJ1-1, the full variable domain reads ETGVTQSPTHLIKTRGQQVTLRCSSQSGHNTVSWYQQALGQGPQFIFQYYREEENGRGNFPPRFSGLQFPNYSSELNVNALELDDSALYLCASSLITWAGHVNTEAFFGQGTRLTVV.

The chain uses TRBV20-1 and TRBJ2-1; weak D call: TRBD1 (5 bases). Trimming stripped 0 bases from V and 14 bases from J, with 11 bases between. Germline V gene lookup returns CDR1 DFQATT and CDR2 SNEGSKA (reference sequence). CDR3 length: 11 amino acids. CDR3 sequence: CSARDFRDEFF. CDR3 in DNA: TGCAGTGCTAGAGATTTCAGGGATGAGTTCTTC.

The V and J genes are TRBV2 and TRBJ1-4; 8 nucleotides align to TRBD1. The germline gives CDR1 SNHLY, CDR2 FYNNEI. V was pared by 6 bases and J by 12 bases, with 9 bases of the junction left unmatched. The CDR3 covers 13 residues. CDR3 in amino acids: CASRRVQGAELFF. As DNA, the CDR3 is TGTGCCAGCAGACGTGTCCAGGGGGCGGAACTGTTTTTT.

The gene calls are TRBV5-1 and TRBJ1-4; a weak D match, TRBD1 (6 bases). Trimming removed 0 bases from V and 6 bases from J, with 12 bases in between. CDR1 is SGHRS and CDR2 is YFSETQ in the germline V gene. This CDR3 contains 15 residues. CDR3 sequence reads: CASSLDPGVDEKLFF. The CDR3 DNA sequence: TGCGCCAGCAGCTTGGACCCAGGGGTGGATGAAAAACTGTTTTTT.

The chain has TRBV7-9 and TRBJ2-6, with D unresolved. Germline values: CDR1 SEHNR, CDR2 FQNEAQ (reference sequence). The CDR3 has 16 residues. Trimming cost V 2 bases and J 0 bases, with 8 bases left between them. The CDR3, as DNA: TGTGCCAGCAGCTTAATTAGAGCCTCTGGGGCCAACGTCCTGACTTTC. Translated, it gives CASSLIRASGANVLTF.